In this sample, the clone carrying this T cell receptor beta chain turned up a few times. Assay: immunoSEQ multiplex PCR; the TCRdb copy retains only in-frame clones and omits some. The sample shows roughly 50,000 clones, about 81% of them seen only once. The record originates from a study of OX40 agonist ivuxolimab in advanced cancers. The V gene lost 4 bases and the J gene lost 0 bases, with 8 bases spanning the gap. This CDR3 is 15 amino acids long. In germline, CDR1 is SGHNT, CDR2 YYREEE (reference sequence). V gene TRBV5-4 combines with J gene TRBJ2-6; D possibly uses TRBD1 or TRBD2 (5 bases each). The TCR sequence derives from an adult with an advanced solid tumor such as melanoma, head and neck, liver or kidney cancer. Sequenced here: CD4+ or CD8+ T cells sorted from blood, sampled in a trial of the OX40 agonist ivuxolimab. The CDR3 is CASSRDASGANVLTF. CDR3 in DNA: TGTGCCAGCAGCAGGGACGCCTCTGGGGCCAACGTCCTGACTTTC.